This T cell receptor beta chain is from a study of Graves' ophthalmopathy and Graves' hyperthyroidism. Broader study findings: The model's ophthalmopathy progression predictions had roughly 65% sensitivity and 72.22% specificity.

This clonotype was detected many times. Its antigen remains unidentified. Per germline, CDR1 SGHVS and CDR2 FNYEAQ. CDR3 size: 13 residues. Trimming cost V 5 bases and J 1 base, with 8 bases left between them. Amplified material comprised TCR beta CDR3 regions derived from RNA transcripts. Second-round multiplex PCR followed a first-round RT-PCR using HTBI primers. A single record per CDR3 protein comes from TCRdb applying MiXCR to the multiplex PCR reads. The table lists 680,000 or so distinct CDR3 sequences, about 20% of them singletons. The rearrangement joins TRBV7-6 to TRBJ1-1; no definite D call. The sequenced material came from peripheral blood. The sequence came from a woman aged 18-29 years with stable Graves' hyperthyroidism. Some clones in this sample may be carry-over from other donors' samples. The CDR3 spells CASSKTRNTEAFF. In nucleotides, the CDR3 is TGTGCCAGCAGCAAGACAAGGAACACTGAAGCTTTCTTT.